The clone carrying this TCR beta chain showed up just once. Germline lookup yields CDR1 SGDLS and CDR2 YYNGEE. With 4 bases removed from V and 0 bases from J, the gap between germline ends came to 10 bases. This CDR3 comprises 14 residues. Sequencing targeted TCR beta in T cells from blood (CD8+ and CD4+). The TEMRA cells underwent FACS enrichment, while the CD8+ and CD4+ T cells underwent negative isolation. Random hexamers were used to reverse transcribe an amount of roughly 0.45 to 1 ug RNA. TCRdb re-derived calls from the immunoSEQ multiplex PCR reads in MiXCR, one entry per CDR3 protein. The sample lists 130,000 to 150,000 distinct CDR3 sequences, more than 90% seen once, with approximately 0.08% in the top ten. The data were obtained in a study of CD8 T cells in Susac syndrome. As for the study in general: When blood was drawn, patients with Susac syndrome were on intravenous immunoglobulin alone, on corticosteroids, or therapy-naive.

The source is a human donor with Susac syndrome. The sequencing sample was made of CD4+ T cells from PBMCs. The genes are TRBV9 and TRBJ1-1; the D gene is possibly TRBD1 (6 bases). In DNA form, the CDR3 reads TGTGCCAGCAGCTCCGGGGGGCTGAACACTGAAGCTTTCTTT. It encodes CASSSGGLNTEAFF.